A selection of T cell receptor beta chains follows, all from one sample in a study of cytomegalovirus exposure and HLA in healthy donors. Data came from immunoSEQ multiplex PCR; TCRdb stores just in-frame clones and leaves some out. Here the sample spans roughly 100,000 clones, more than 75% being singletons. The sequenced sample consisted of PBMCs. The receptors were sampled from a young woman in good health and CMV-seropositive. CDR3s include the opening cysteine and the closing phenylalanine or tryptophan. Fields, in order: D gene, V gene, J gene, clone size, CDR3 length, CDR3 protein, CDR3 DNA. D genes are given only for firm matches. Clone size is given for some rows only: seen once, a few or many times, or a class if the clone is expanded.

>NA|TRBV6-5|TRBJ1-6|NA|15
CASSMDRHKNSPLHF
TGTGCCAGCAGTATGGACAGACACAAGAATTCACCCCTCCACTTT
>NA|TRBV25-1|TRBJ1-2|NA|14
CASSEPGEGYGYTF
TGTGCCAGCAGTGAGCCAGGGGAGGGCTATGGCTACACCTTC
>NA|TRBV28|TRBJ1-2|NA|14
CASTGRSANYGYTF
TGTGCCAGCACTGGGCGCTCCGCTAACTATGGCTACACCTTC
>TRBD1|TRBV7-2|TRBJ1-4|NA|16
CASSSLRQGADEKLFF
TGTGCCAGCAGCTCCCTCAGACAGGGGGCAGATGAAAAACTGTTTTTT
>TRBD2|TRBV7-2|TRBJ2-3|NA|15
CASSFWRGVTDTQYF
TGTGCCAGCAGCTTCTGGCGGGGGGTCACAGATACGCAGTATTTT
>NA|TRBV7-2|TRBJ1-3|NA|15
CASSLLQHAGNTIYF
TGTGCCAGCAGCTTACTACAGCATGCGGGAAACACCATATATTTT
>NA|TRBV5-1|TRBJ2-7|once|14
CASSLAAGGSEQYF
TGCGCCAGCAGCTTGGCGGCAGGGGGGAGCGAGCAGTACTTC
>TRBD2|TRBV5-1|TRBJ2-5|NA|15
CASREEGGYQETQYF
TGCGCCAGCAGGGAGGAGGGAGGGTACCAAGAGACCCAGTACTTC
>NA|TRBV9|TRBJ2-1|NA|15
CASSVGGFPYNEQFF
TGTGCCAGCAGCGTAGGTGGCTTTCCCTACAATGAGCAGTTCTTC
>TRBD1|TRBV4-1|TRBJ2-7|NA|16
CASSPMEGQEVGEQYF
TGCGCCAGCAGCCCGATGGAAGGACAGGAAGTCGGTGAGCAGTACTTC
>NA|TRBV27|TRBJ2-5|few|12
CASSWEGGTQYF
TGTGCCAGCAGTTGGGAGGGGGGGACCCAGTACTTC
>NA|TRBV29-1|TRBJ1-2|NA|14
CSGGGPLSNYGYTF
TGCAGCGGCGGGGGGCCTTTATCTAACTATGGCTACACCTTC
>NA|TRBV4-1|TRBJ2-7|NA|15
CASSQVVAPTYEQYF
TGCGCCAGCAGCCAAGTAGTAGCTCCAACCTACGAGCAGTACTTC
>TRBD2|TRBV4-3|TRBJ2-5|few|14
CASSQGLAGETQYF
TGCGCCAGCAGCCAAGGACTAGCGGGGGAGACCCAGTACTTC
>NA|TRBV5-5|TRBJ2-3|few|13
CASRTQGTDTQYF
TGTGCCAGCAGAACCCAGGGGACAGATACGCAGTATTTT
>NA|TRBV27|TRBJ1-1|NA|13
CASSSRGNTEAFF
TGTGCCAGCAGTTCCAGGGGGAACACTGAAGCTTTCTTT
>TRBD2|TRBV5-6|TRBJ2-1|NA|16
CASSLAGGLVLNEQFF
TGTGCCAGCAGCCTAGCGGGAGGGCTCGTACTGAATGAGCAGTTCTTC
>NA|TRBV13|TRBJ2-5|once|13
CASSLRGGETQYF
TGTGCCAGCAGCTTAAGGGGGGGGGAGACCCAGTACTTC
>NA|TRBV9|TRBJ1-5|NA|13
CASSVTDNQPQHF
TGTGCCAGCAGCGTTACAGACAATCAGCCCCAGCATTTT
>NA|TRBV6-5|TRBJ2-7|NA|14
CASSYTPYESEQYF
TGTGCCAGCAGTTACACCCCATATGAGTCCGAGCAGTACTTC
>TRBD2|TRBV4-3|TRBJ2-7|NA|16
CASSQVRQREEYEQYF
TGCGCCAGCAGCCAAGTCCGCCAGCGGGAAGAATACGAGCAGTACTTC
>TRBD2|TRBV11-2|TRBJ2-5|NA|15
CASSLELAPQETQYF
TGTGCCAGCAGCTTAGAACTAGCGCCTCAAGAGACCCAGTACTTC
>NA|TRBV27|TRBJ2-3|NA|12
CASRDSPDTQYF
TGTGCCAGCAGGGATAGCCCAGATACGCAGTATTTT
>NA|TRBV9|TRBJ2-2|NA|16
CASTRIGHNKPGELFF
TGTGCCAGCACCCGGATCGGACATAATAAACCCGGGGAGCTGTTTTTT
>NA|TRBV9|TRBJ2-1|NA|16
CASSVGGSGSYNEQFF
TGTGCCAGCAGCGTAGGTGGTAGCGGATCCTACAATGAGCAGTTCTTC
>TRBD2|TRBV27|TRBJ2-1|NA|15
CASSALSLAANEQFF
TGTGCCAGCAGCGCCCTATCACTAGCGGCCAATGAGCAGTTCTTC
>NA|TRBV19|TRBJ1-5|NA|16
CASSRGPGTRLGPQHF
TGTGCCAGTAGTAGGGGTCCCGGGACTCGGTTGGGTCCCCAGCATTTT
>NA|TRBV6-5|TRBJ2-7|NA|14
CASSELQGRYEQYF
TGTGCCAGCAGTGAGTTGCAGGGGCGATACGAGCAGTACTTC
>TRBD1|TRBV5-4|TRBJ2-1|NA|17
CASSLSRQGALYNEQFF
TGTGCCAGCAGCTTGAGTCGACAGGGGGCCCTTTACAATGAGCAGTTCTTC
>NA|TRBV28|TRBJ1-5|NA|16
CASSLLGNRIRQPQHF
TGTGCCAGCAGTTTGTTGGGAAACAGGATCCGACAGCCCCAGCATTTT
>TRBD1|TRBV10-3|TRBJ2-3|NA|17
CAISESEGGRNTDTQYF
TGTGCCATCAGTGAGTCTGAAGGGGGCCGGAACACAGATACGCAGTATTTT
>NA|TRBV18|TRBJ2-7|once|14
CASSSGQGAYEQYF
TGTGCCAGCTCGTCCGGACAAGGGGCCTACGAGCAGTACTTC
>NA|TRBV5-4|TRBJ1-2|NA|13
CASSLGQLYGYTF
TGTGCCAGCAGCTTGGGACAGCTCTATGGCTACACCTTC
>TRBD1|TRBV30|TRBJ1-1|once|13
CAWSGQGNTEAFF
TGTGCCTGGAGTGGACAGGGGAACACTGAAGCTTTCTTT
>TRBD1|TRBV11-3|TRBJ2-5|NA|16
CASSSRRDSLQETQYF
TGTGCCAGCAGCTCTCGCCGGGACAGTTTACAAGAGACCCAGTACTTC
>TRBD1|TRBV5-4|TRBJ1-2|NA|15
CASREGGQGGYGYTF
TGTGCCAGCAGGGAGGGGGGACAGGGAGGCTATGGCTACACCTTC
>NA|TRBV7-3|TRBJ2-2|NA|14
CASSSQENTGELFF
TGTGCCAGCAGCTCCCAGGAGAACACCGGGGAGCTGTTTTTT
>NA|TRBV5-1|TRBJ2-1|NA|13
CASSLQPPNEQFF
TGCGCCAGCAGCTTACAGCCCCCCAATGAGCAGTTCTTC
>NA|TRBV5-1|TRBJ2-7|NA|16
CASSFVDPGRDYEQYF
TGCGCCAGCAGCTTCGTGGACCCCGGGCGGGACTACGAGCAGTACTTC
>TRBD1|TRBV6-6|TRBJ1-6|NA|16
CASSYVSGGASSPLHF
TGTGCCAGCAGTTACGTGTCAGGGGGCGCGAGTTCACCCCTCCACTTT
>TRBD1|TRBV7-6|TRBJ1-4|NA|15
CASSLARGLGEKLFF
TGTGCCAGCAGCTTAGCGAGGGGGCTCGGTGAAAAACTGTTTTTT
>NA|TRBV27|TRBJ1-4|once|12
CASGRGGEKLFF
TGTGCCAGCGGCAGGGGCGGTGAAAAACTGTTTTTT
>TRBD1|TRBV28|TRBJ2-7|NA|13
CASSRQGWNEQYF
TGTGCCAGCAGTCGACAGGGTTGGAACGAGCAGTACTTC
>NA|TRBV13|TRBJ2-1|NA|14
CASSLWRVYNEQFF
TGTGCCAGCAGCTTATGGCGGGTGTACAATGAGCAGTTCTTC
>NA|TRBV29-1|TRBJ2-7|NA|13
CSVVPWTASEQYF
TGCAGCGTTGTACCCTGGACAGCTTCCGAGCAGTACTTC
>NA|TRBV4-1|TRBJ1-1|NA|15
CASSPRTVSNTEAFF
TGCGCCAGCAGCCCCCGGACAGTTTCGAACACTGAAGCTTTCTTT
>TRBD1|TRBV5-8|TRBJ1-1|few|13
CASSWTGGTEAFF
TGTGCCAGCAGCTGGACAGGGGGCACTGAAGCTTTCTTT
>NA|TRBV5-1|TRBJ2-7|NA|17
CASRVVTTQGGAYEQYF
TGCGCCAGCAGGGTAGTCACCACACAGGGTGGGGCCTACGAGCAGTACTTC
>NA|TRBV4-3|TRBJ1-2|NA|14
CASSHRNGDCGYTF
TGCGCCAGCAGCCATAGGAATGGGGACTGTGGCTACACCTTC
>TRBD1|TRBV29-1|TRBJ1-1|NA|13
CSVVVWQGGEAFF
TGCAGCGTTGTGGTCTGGCAGGGGGGTGAAGCTTTCTTT
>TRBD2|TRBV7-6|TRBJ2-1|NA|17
CASSLEGLAGGYNEQFF
TGTGCCAGCAGCTTAGAAGGTCTAGCGGGGGGCTACAATGAGCAGTTCTTC
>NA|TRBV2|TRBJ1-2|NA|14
CASSPDRSWDGYTF
TGTGCCAGCAGCCCTGACAGGAGTTGGGATGGCTACACCTTC
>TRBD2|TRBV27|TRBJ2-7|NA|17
CASSFTSSGSSSYEQYF
TGTGCCAGCAGTTTTACGTCTAGCGGGTCCAGCTCCTACGAGCAGTACTTC
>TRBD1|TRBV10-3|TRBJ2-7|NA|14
CAISTTGDRYEQYF
TGTGCCATCAGCACGACAGGGGACCGCTACGAGCAGTACTTC
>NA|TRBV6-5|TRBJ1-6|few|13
CASSYNGQLVLHF
TGTGCCAGCAGTTACAATGGACAGCTCGTCCTCCACTTT
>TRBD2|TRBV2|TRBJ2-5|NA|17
CASRRRTSGGEQETQYF
TGTGCCAGCAGGAGAAGGACTAGCGGGGGGGAACAAGAGACCCAGTACTTC
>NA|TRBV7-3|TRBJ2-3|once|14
CASSPPGWEDTQYF
TGTGCCAGCAGCCCCCCGGGGTGGGAGGATACGCAGTATTTT
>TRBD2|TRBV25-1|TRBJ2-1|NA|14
CASSGTSSYNEQFF
TGTGCCAGCAGTGGGACTAGCTCCTACAATGAGCAGTTCTTC
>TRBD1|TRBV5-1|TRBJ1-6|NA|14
CASSLTGGDSPLHF
TGCGCCAGCAGCTTGACAGGGGGCGATTCACCCCTCCACTTT